This TCR beta chain was documented in a study of T cell responses to AZD1222 COVID-19 vaccine. Study-level information: Recipients boosted at about 4 weeks or about 12 weeks are pooled. Broader study findings: Females made up more of the donors, who were largely white British, and clonal diversity may have come out too low.

The method was immunoSEQ multiplex PCR; TCRdb's version includes in-frame clones alone and lacks a portion of them. The data show about 170,000 clones, roughly 92% seen once. Turning to this clone: Its target is not known.

The sequenced sample was peripheral blood, obtained on day 0 of AZD1222 vaccination. This TCR was recovered from an adult in good health.

Written as DNA, the CDR3 is TGTGCCAGCAGTGACAGGGAAGAGACCCAGTACTTC. Encoded protein: CASSDREETQYF. V gene TRBV6-1 combines with J gene TRBJ2-5; weak D call: TRBD1 (5 bases). V shed 3 bases and J shed 3 bases, with 5 bases lying between them. In germline, CDR1 is MNHNS, CDR2 SASEGT. The CDR3 consists of 12 residues.